Each of the 24 T cell receptor beta chains below was sequenced from the same sample in a study of T cells after yellow fever vaccination. TCRdb processed the 5' RACE reads anew with MiXCR; each CDR3 protein has one entry. Among fewer than 400,000 distinct CDR3 sequences, around 11% were seen once, and the ten largest hold under 4%. The starting material was CD4+ T cells sorted from PBMCs, obtained 45 days after the yellow fever booster vaccination. The receptors were sampled from a young man who received the YFV17D yellow fever vaccine.

This clonotype appeared a few times. The V gene is TRBV6-6, the J gene TRBJ2-5; 7 nucleotides agree with TRBD1. This CDR3 contains 14 residues. The germline V gene has CDR1 MNHNY and CDR2 SVGAGI (reference sequence). The V segment lost 4 bases and the J segment 9 bases; nucleotides outside the gene matches: 11. CDR3 region: CASSSPQGQGAQYF. The CDR3 nucleotides read TGTGCCAGCAGTTCCCCCCAGGGCCAGGGGGCCCAGTACTTC.

This clonotype was detected a few times. The CDR3 reads CASSLASQGNTGELFF. In nucleotides, the CDR3 is TGTGCCAGCAGCTTGGCGTCACAAGGGAACACCGGGGAGCTGTTTTTT. The chain links TRBV5-6 to TRBJ2-2; D is undetermined. The CDR3 extends over 16 amino acids. The germline V and J ends were trimmed by 0 bases and 1 base, with 10 bases remaining between them. Germline CDR1 SGHDT, CDR2 YYEEEE.

The rearrangement links TRBV28 to TRBJ2-7; TRBD2 agrees at 11 bases. In germline, CDR1 is MDHEN, CDR2 SYDVKM. This CDR3 has 16 amino acids. V lost 1 base, J lost 3 bases, and 5 bases stayed unmatched. CDR3 sequence: CASSLSGTSGLYEQYV. DNA of the CDR3: TGTGCCAGCAGTTTATCCGGGACTAGCGGACTCTACGAGCAGTACGTC.

This chain links TRBV3-1 with TRBJ1-2; no reliable D call. The length of the CDR3 is 15 residues. V was pared by 0 bases and J by 3 bases, with 11 bases between. In germline, CDR1 is LGHDT, CDR2 YNNKEL (reference sequence). The CDR3 bases are TGTGCCAGCAGCCAAGATAAGACTCACTACTATGGCTACACCTTC. Translation gives CASSQDKTHYYGYTF. The full variable domain, with the rest looked up from reference TRBV3-1 and TRBJ1-2, is DTAVSQTPKYLVTQMGNDKSIKCEQNLGHDTMYWYKQDSKKFLKIMFSYNNKELIINETVPNRFSPKSPDKAHLNLHINSLELGDSAVYFCASSQDKTHYYGYTFGSGTRLTVV.

This clonotype was found a few times. The chain recombines TRBV6-5 with TRBJ2-3; 9 bases match TRBD1. The CDR3 loop spans 15 amino acids. Germline CDR1 is MNHEY and CDR2 is SVGAGI. V gave up 4 bases and J gave up 6 bases; unmatched junction bases: 8. CDR3 nucleotide sequence: TGTGCCAGCAGTTGGGGGACAGGGAAGGGGGATACGCAGTATTTT. Its protein product is CASSWGTGKGDTQYF.

This clonotype was observed many times. V and J are TRBV5-1 and TRBJ2-5; TRBD2 might be the D (5 bases). The V gene's germline CDR1 is SGHRS and CDR2 YFSETQ. Between the trimmed V and J ends, which lost 2 bases and 2 bases, there was a span of 16 bases. The CDR3 extends over 16 amino acids. The CDR3 loop reads CASSFSGSTPQETQYF. CDR3 bases: TGCGCCAGCAGCTTCTCGGGGTCGACTCCTCAAGAGACCCAGTACTTC.

The sample holds a few counts of this clonotype. The rearrangement joins TRBV5-1 to TRBJ1-1, with 7 positions matching TRBD1. This CDR3 comprises 16 residues. Germline V gives CDR1 SGHRS, CDR2 YFSETQ. The V segment lost 0 bases and the J segment 2 bases; nucleotides outside the gene matches: 7. DNA of the CDR3: TGCGCCAGCAGCTTGGCCCTGACAGGGATAAACACTGAAGCTTTCTTT. It encodes CASSLALTGINTEAFF. Filled out from reference TRBV5-1 and TRBJ1-1, the complete variable domain reads KAGVTQTPRYLIKTRGQQVTLSCSPISGHRSVSWYQQTPGQGLQFLFEYFSETQRNKGNFPGRFSGRQFSNSRSEMNVSTLELGDSALYLCASSLALTGINTEAFFGQGTRLTVV.

The chain links TRBV7-3 to TRBJ2-5, with D perhaps matching TRBD1 or TRBD2 (5 bases each). V shed 5 bases and J shed 3 bases, with 13 bases lying between them. The CDR3 sequence is 14 residues long. Germline assignment: CDR1 SGHTA and CDR2 FQGTGA. In nucleotides, the CDR3 is TGTGCCAGCAGCCGGGACGGAAGAAAAGAGACCCAGTACTTC. Translated: CASSRDGRKETQYF. The whole variable domain, filled in from reference TRBV7-3 and TRBJ2-5, reads GAGVSQTPSNKVTEKGKYVELRCDPISGHTALYWYRQSLGQGPEFLIYFQGTGAADDSGLPNDRFFAVRPEGSVSTLKIQRTERGDSAVYLCASSRDGRKETQYFGPGTRLLVL.

The V gene is TRBV4-1, the J gene TRBJ2-3, with TRBD2 matching over 7 bases. The V and J ends lost 3 bases and 5 bases, in that order; junction bases with no gene match: 8. CDR1 MGHRA and CDR2 YSYEKL come from the germline V gene. CDR3 length equals 15 residues. The chain's CDR3 is CASSHYGGGVDTQYF. Written as DNA, the CDR3 is TGCGCCAGCAGCCATTACGGGGGAGGGGTAGATACGCAGTATTTT.

The J gene is TRBJ1-1, the V gene TRBV20-1, with D uncertain. The V and J ends lost 5 bases and 4 bases respectively, with 17 bases between them. This CDR3 region has 14 residues. Germline CDR1 and CDR2: DFQATT and SNEGSKA (reference sequence). In nucleotides, the CDR3 is TGCAGTGCTCCAAGATTGTCCTGGGGCACTGAAGCTTTCTTT. It encodes CSAPRLSWGTEAFF.

This clonotype was seen a handful of times. The chain employs TRBV15 and TRBJ2-7; no firm D call. CDR3 length: 13 residues. The germline CDR1 and CDR2 sequences are LNHNV and YYDKDF (reference sequence). Trimming cost V 1 base and J 5 bases, with 9 bases left between them. The DNA of the CDR3 is TGTGCCACCAGCAGAGGGCTAGTCAACGAGCAGTACTTC. Protein: CATSRGLVNEQYF.

V usage is TRBV20-1 and J usage is TRBJ1-6, with D possibly matching TRBD1 (5 bases). This CDR3 contains 16 residues. V lost 1 base and J lost 7, with 17 bases in between. The V gene's germline CDR1 is DFQATT and CDR2 SNEGSKA (reference sequence). This CDR3 reads CSARVAGRPPNSPLHF. CDR3 sequence (DNA): TGCAGTGCTAGAGTGGCAGGGCGTCCACCCAATTCACCCCTCCACTTT.

This clonotype was picked up many times. The chain uses TRBV18 and TRBJ2-3; D gene ambiguous. Germline lookup yields CDR1 KGHSH and CDR2 LQKENI. This CDR3 spans 14 amino acids. The V gene lost 2 bases and the J gene lost 2 bases, with 8 bases spanning the gap. CDR3 sequence (DNA): TGTGCCAGCTCACCAAATCCCGCCACAGATACGCAGTATTTT. This codes for CASSPNPATDTQYF.

This clonotype was detected a few times. This chain uses TRBV9 with TRBJ2-1, with a weak D call TRBD1 (5 bases). The CDR3 extends over 13 amino acids. Trimming took off 2 bases at V and 6 bases at J, with 9 bases between the two ends. Looked up from germline, CDR1 is SGDLS and CDR2 is YYNGEE. Here the CDR3 reads CASSVGPLNEQFF. CDR3 DNA: TGTGCCAGCAGCGTGGGGCCGCTCAATGAGCAGTTCTTC.

This clonotype was seen ten or more times. The rearrangement joins TRBV6-4 to TRBJ1-1, with a weak D call TRBD1 (5 bases). The germline V and J ends were trimmed by 5 bases and 1 base, with 11 bases remaining between them. Germline CDR1 reads MRHNA; CDR2 reads SNTAGT. The CDR3 extends over 14 amino acids. This CDR3 is CASSPDRGNTEAFF. The CDR3 nucleotides are TGTGCCAGCAGTCCAGACAGAGGGAACACTGAAGCTTTCTTT.

V is TRBV27 and J is TRBJ2-1; TRBD2 agrees at 14 bases. The germline CDR1 and CDR2 sequences are MNHEY and SMNVEV (reference sequence). The CDR3 is made up of 15 amino acids. The J segment lost 4 bases and the V segment lost 8 bases, leaving 4 bases of the junction unmatched. CDR3 loop: CASERLAGGYNEQFF. The DNA for the CDR3 is TGTGCCAGCGAACGACTAGCGGGGGGGTACAATGAGCAGTTCTTC.

This clonotype has just a few counts. The rearrangement joins TRBV28 to TRBJ1-2; 7 nucleotides agree with TRBD1. The CDR3 runs to 13 residues. The trim removed 5 bases at V and 5 bases at J, leaving 5 bases unmatched. Germline assignment: CDR1 MDHEN and CDR2 SYDVKM. CDR3 nucleotide sequence: TGTGCCAGCAGTGCGGGACAGCCTTATGGCTACACCTTC. It is translated as CASSAGQPYGYTF.

The rearrangement uses TRBV5-1 and TRBJ2-2; D call uncertain. This CDR3 region has 12 residues. The V end lost 4 bases, the J end lost 9 bases, and 10 bases lay between the germline ends. The germline V gene has CDR1 SGHRS and CDR2 YFSETQ. The CDR3 reads CASSPYFRELFF. The CDR3 DNA follows: TGCGCCAGCAGCCCGTATTTCCGGGAGCTGTTTTTT.

This clonotype was detected only a few times. The V gene is TRBV6-5, the J gene TRBJ2-3; maybe TRBD2 (6 bases). Trimming removed 6 bases from V and 4 bases from J, with 14 bases in between. Germline-derived CDR1 and CDR2 are MNHEY and SVGAGI. The length of the CDR3 is 14 residues. DNA of the CDR3: TGTGCCAGCAGGCGCGGGGCCATCCCAGATACGCAGTATTTT. This gives the protein CASRRGAIPDTQYF.

The V call is TRBV7-9, the J call TRBJ1-2; no reliable D call. Germline V gene sequence: CDR1 SEHNR, CDR2 FQNEAQ (reference sequence). Deletions cut 5 bases from V and 4 bases from J, with 5 bases between. This CDR3 spans 11 amino acids. The CDR3 sequence: CASSAAYGYTF. The CDR3 DNA reads as TGTGCCAGCAGCGCTGCCTATGGCTACACCTTC.

This clonotype was seen more than once but under ten times. V usage is TRBV2 and J usage is TRBJ2-1; no clear D gene. CDR1 and CDR2 (germline): SNHLY, FYNNEI. V was shortened by 4 bases and J by 8 bases, with 21 bases between the two germline ends. The length of the CDR3 is 16 residues. Here the CDR3 DNA reads TGTGCCAGCAGTGGACCCAGAAAAGAGTTGTTCGATGAGCAGTTCTTC. Translating it yields CASSGPRKELFDEQFF.

This clonotype showed up just a few times. V usage is TRBV7-9 and J usage is TRBJ2-3, with D unresolved. Trimming took 1 base from V and 7 from J, leaving 9 bases between them. Germline CDR1 and CDR2: SEHNR and FQNEAQ (reference sequence). The CDR3 consists of 13 residues. The chain's CDR3 is CASSLGFQNTQYF. The CDR3 DNA sequence: TGTGCCAGCAGCTTAGGGTTTCAGAATACGCAGTATTTT.

Many counts were recorded for this clonotype. This rearrangement joins TRBV10-1 to TRBJ2-7, with 12 positions matching TRBD1. Germline V lookup: CDR1 WNHNN, CDR2 SYGVQD (reference sequence). Trimming removed 11 bases from V and 5 bases from J; junction bases left unmatched: 7. The CDR3 covers 13 residues. DNA of the CDR3: TGCGCCGGAAACGGGACAGGGGGCGACGAGCAGTACGTC. Residues: CAGNGTGGDEQYV.

The chain links TRBV7-2 to TRBJ1-2; possibly TRBD1 for D (5 bases). The CDR3 runs 13 residues. Germline V gene data show CDR1 as SGHTA and CDR2 as FQGNSA. V shed 5 bases and J shed 7 bases, with 14 bases lying between them. The CDR3 is CASSPGTVAGYTF. The DNA for the CDR3 is TGTGCCAGCAGCCCAGGGACTGTTGCTGGCTACACCTTC.